The 13 T cell receptor beta chains given below trace back to one sample, sequenced in a study of T cell clonotyping in hematopoietic cell transplantation (dated by TCRdb to the early 2020s). Reading the label with the study, this specimen's time point is: 180 days after allo-HCT. The library was generated by the immunoSEQ multiplex PCR assay. TCRdb holds this immuneACCESS table with in-frame rearrangements only. Some clones are missing; in checked studies, unresolved V genes explain under half, and the rest has no known cause. Within this sample are about 2,600 clones, with about three quarters of them counted one time only. The ten most abundant clones make up about 30% of the sample. The material sequenced was peripheral blood mononuclear cells, taken 180 days after allogeneic stem cell transplant. These receptor sequences come from a male patient between 55 and 70 years old who had an allogeneic stem cell transplant, so T cells may come from the graft donor. Some clones in this sample may be carry-over from other donors' samples.

Sample share makes this clone large. The rearrangement uses TRBV5-6 and TRBJ2-7; no clear D. The CDR3 totals 13 residues. The germline V and J ends were trimmed by 0 bases and 3 bases, with 7 bases remaining between them. CDR1 is SGHDT, CDR2 YYEEEE, per germline. The CDR3 coding sequence is TGTGCCAGCAGCTTGGCTAAGCGCTACGAGCAGTACTTC. Its translation is CASSLAKRYEQYF.

J is TRBJ2-5 and V is TRBV5-6, with 12 bases fitting TRBD2. The CDR3 runs to 19 residues. Germline V gene sequence: CDR1 SGHDT, CDR2 YYEEEE. J lost 5 bases, V lost 4 bases, and 18 bases had no gene match. This CDR3 reads CASSRGWTSGTGPRETQYF. The CDR3 coding sequence is TGTGCCAGCAGCCGGGGGTGGACTAGCGGGACCGGACCCCGGGAGACCCAGTACTTC.

The genes are TRBV18 and TRBJ1-2, with 8 nucleotides matching TRBD1. J gave up 2 bases and V 3 bases, and 11 bases lay outside the gene matches. The CDR3 is 17 amino acids. Looked up from germline, CDR1 is KGHSH and CDR2 is LQKENI. The CDR3 region is CASSPTSQGAGNYGYTF. The CDR3 DNA reads TGTGCCAGCTCACCTACCAGTCAGGGGGCGGGGAACTATGGCTACACCTTC.

The genes are TRBV19 and TRBJ2-3; D gene unclear. The V end lost 5 bases, the J end lost 0 bases, and 15 bases lay between the germline ends. The CDR3 extends over 16 amino acids. Germline-derived CDR1 and CDR2 are LNHDA and SQIVND (reference sequence). CDR3 sequence: CASSSRIALSTDTQYF. The CDR3 nucleotides read TGTGCCAGTAGTTCCCGGATAGCCCTTAGCACAGATACGCAGTATTTT.

This clone is classed as medium-sized. This chain links TRBV9 with TRBJ1-1; 10 nucleotides line up with TRBD1. Germline V lookup: CDR1 SGDLS, CDR2 YYNGEE. This CDR3 region has 15 residues. J gave up 1 base and V 2 bases, and 2 bases lay outside the gene matches. CDR3 in DNA: TGTGCCAGCAGCGTCGGGACAGGGGCGAACACTGAAGCTTTCTTT. Its protein product is CASSVGTGANTEAFF.

This clone is labeled medium-sized. V is TRBV29-1 and J is TRBJ2-7, with 8 bases lining up with TRBD1. Germline values: CDR1 SQVTM, CDR2 ANQGSEA. The CDR3 is made up of 13 amino acids. J lost 4 bases, V lost 5 bases, and 7 bases had no gene match. This chain's CDR3 is CSVLTGASYEQYF. The CDR3 coding sequence is TGCAGCGTTCTGACAGGGGCTTCGTACGAGCAGTACTTC.

This chain joins TRBV29-1 and TRBJ2-6; D may match TRBD1 or TRBD2 (5 bases each). The CDR3 totals 17 residues. Germline CDR1 SQVTM, CDR2 ANQGSEA. Trimming removed 6 bases from V and 0 bases from J, with 18 bases in between. CDR3 sequence (DNA): TGCAGCGTCACACCGGGACCGAACCTCTCTGGGGCCAACGTCCTGACTTTC. Translating gives CSVTPGPNLSGANVLTF. Combining the CDR3 with reference TRBV29-1 and TRBJ2-6 gives the whole variable domain SAVISQKPSRDICQRGTSLTIQCQVDSQVTMMFWYRQQPGQSLTLIATANQGSEATYESGFVIDKFPISRPNLTFSTLTVSNMSPEDSSIYLCSVTPGPNLSGANVLTFGAGSRLTVL.

V is TRBV5-6 and J is TRBJ1-1; TRBD1 matches 7 bases. Germline V gene data show CDR1 as SGHDT and CDR2 as YYEEEE. The trim removed 3 bases at V and 6 bases at J, leaving 2 bases unmatched. This CDR3 comprises 12 residues. The CDR3 is CASSSGGSEAFF. DNA of the CDR3: TGTGCCAGCAGCTCAGGGGGATCTGAAGCTTTCTTT.

The V gene is TRBV6-5, the J gene TRBJ2-7; TRBD1 might be the D (6 bases). CDR3 length: 13 residues. Germline V lookup: CDR1 MNHEY, CDR2 SVGAGI. V lost 8 bases to trimming and J lost 2 bases, with 13 bases between them. CDR3 in DNA: TGTGCCAGCGGCCGGGACACCCCCTACGAGCAGTACTTC. As protein: CASGRDTPYEQYF.

The chain uses TRBV11-3 and TRBJ2-1; 14 nucleotides align to TRBD2. The ends lost 4 bases at V and 7 bases at J; junction bases unmatched: 3. Germline loops: CDR1 SGHNT, CDR2 YENEEA. This CDR3 has 15 residues. The CDR3 sequence is CASSYGTSGSNEQFF. In DNA, the CDR3 is TGTGCCAGCAGCTATGGGACTAGCGGGAGTAATGAGCAGTTCTTC.

The chain uses TRBV19 and TRBJ2-1; no definite D call. Trimming removed 10 bases from V and 5 bases from J, with 9 bases in between. Per the germline V gene, CDR1 is LNHDA and CDR2 is SQIVND (reference sequence). This CDR3 is built from 11 residues. In DNA form, the CDR3 reads TGTGCCACTAGGCCACACAATGAGCAGTTCTTC. It yields the protein CATRPHNEQFF.

The V call is TRBV28, the J call TRBJ1-2, with no clear D. The length of the CDR3 is 12 residues. The germline V gene has CDR1 MDHEN and CDR2 SYDVKM. V lost 5 bases and J lost 6, with 10 bases in between. CDR3 coding DNA: TGTGCCAGCAGTATAAGGGAACATGGCTACACCTTC. Translating it yields CASSIREHGYTF.

This sequence joins TRBV9 and TRBJ2-1; D perhaps matches TRBD1 (5 bases). Per germline, CDR1 SGDLS and CDR2 YYNGEE. This CDR3 is built from 16 residues. Trimming removed 0 bases from V and 6 bases from J, with 16 bases in between. CDR3 in DNA: TGTGCCAGCAGCGTAGCCAGCCTCCCTAGGGGCAATGAGCAGTTCTTC. Amino acid sequence: CASSVASLPRGNEQFF.